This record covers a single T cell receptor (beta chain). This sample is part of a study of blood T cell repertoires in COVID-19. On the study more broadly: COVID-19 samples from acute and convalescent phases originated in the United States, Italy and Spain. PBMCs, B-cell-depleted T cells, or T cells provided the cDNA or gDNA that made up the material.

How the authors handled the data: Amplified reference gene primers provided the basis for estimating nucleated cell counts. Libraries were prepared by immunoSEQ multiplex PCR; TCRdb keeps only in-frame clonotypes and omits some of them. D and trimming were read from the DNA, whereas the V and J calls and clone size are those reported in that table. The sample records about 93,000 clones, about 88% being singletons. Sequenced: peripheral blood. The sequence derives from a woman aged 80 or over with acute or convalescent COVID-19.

CDR3 region: CASSDDREAFF. In DNA, the CDR3 is TGTGCCAGCAGTGACGACAGGGAAGCTTTCTTT. The J gene is TRBJ1-1, the V gene TRBV6-6; weak D call: TRBD1 (6 bases). V shed 5 bases and J shed 8 bases, with 9 bases lying between them. The CDR3 is made up of 11 amino acids. CDR1 and CDR2 (germline): MNHNY, SVGAGI (reference sequence).